Listed here are 21 T cell receptor beta chains from one sample, sequenced in a study of response to subunit inactivated influenza vaccine. TCRdb re-derived calls from the RT-PCR reads in MiXCR, one entry per CDR3 protein. In the table there are over 650,000 distinct CDR3 sequences, around 18% of which are singletons. The starting material was PBMCs from blood, obtained 5 days after vaccination. These receptor sequences come from a man aged 50-59 years who received an inactivated influenza vaccine.

This clonotype has only a few counts. V gene TRBV20-1 combines with J gene TRBJ2-7; 12 bases fit TRBD1. With 6 bases clipped from V and 5 bases from J, the junction kept 8 bases outside the gene matches. CDR1 is DFQATT and CDR2 is SNEGSKA in the germline V gene (reference sequence). CDR3 length: 14 amino acids. The CDR3 nucleotides read TGCAGTGCCCTTGTGGGACAGGGGGCAAACGAGCAGTACTTC. It encodes CSALVGQGANEQYF.

This chain links TRBV20-1 with TRBJ2-5; D is uncertain. This CDR3 comprises 12 residues. V lost 3 bases and J lost 2, with 7 bases in between. Germline lookup yields CDR1 DFQATT and CDR2 SNEGSKA (reference sequence). CDR3 sequence: CSASVQQETQYF. The CDR3 DNA reads as TGCAGTGCTAGCGTCCAGCAAGAGACCCAGTACTTC.

This clonotype was counted a few times. This chain links TRBV5-1 with TRBJ2-5; D uncertain. Germline CDR1 reads SGHRS; CDR2 reads YFSETQ. Trimming stripped 4 bases from V and 1 base from J, with 14 bases between. The CDR3 extends over 15 amino acids. The CDR3: CASSPSGSAQETQYF. CDR3 sequence (DNA): TGCGCCAGCAGCCCCTCGGGCAGTGCCCAAGAGACCCAGTACTTC.

This clonotype has more than one count but fewer than ten. V and J are TRBV5-1 and TRBJ2-1, with 14 bases fitting TRBD2. This CDR3 is built from 16 residues. Per germline, CDR1 SGHRS and CDR2 YFSETQ. V was pared by 0 bases and J by 11 bases, with 7 bases of the junction left unmatched. CDR3 nucleotides: TGCGCCAGCAGCTTGGTACGGACTAGCGGGGGGCACAAGCAGTTCTTC. This translates into CASSLVRTSGGHKQFF.

The V call is TRBV4-1, the J call TRBJ1-1, with D perhaps TRBD1 (6 bases). The germline V gene has CDR1 MGHRA and CDR2 YSYEKL. CDR3 size: 16 residues. V lost 1 base, J lost 0 bases, and 12 bases lay in between. The CDR3 region has the DNA TGCGCCAGCAGCCAAGGACAGGCGATAATGAACACTGAAGCTTTCTTT. This translates into CASSQGQAIMNTEAFF.

The rearrangement joins TRBV7-9 to TRBJ2-5; 8 positions agree with TRBD1. Germline V CDR1 and CDR2: SEHNR, FQNEAQ (reference sequence). Germline trimming cut 6 bases from V and 3 bases from J; bases unmatched to any gene: 6. CDR3 size: 14 residues. The CDR3 region has the DNA TGTGCCAGCAGAGCAGGGGGCGCGAAAGAGACCCAGTACTTC. Its translation: CASRAGGAKETQYF.

V gene TRBV5-1 combines with J gene TRBJ2-1; no clear D. The CDR3 runs 18 residues. Germline CDR1 and CDR2: SGHRS and YFSETQ. Trimming took off 1 base at V and 1 base at J, with 18 bases between the two ends. CDR3 nucleotides: TGCGCCAGCAGCTTGCAACCGGACCCCTTAGGGTCCTACAATGAGCAGTTCTTC. Its protein is CASSLQPDPLGSYNEQFF. Full variable domain (missing parts from reference TRBV5-1 and TRBJ2-1): KAGVTQTPRYLIKTRGQQVTLSCSPISGHRSVSWYQQTPGQGLQFLFEYFSETQRNKGNFPGRFSGRQFSNSRSEMNVSTLELGDSALYLCASSLQPDPLGSYNEQFFGPGTRLTVL.

V gene TRBV28 combines with J gene TRBJ1-2; D possibly corresponds to TRBD1 (5 bases). CDR1 is MDHEN, CDR2 SYDVKM, per germline. This CDR3 has 16 residues. Trimming shortened V by 2 bases and J by 0 bases, and 13 bases separated the two germline ends. CDR3 nucleotides: TGTGCCAGCAGTTTAATGGGGGGTGATACTAACTATGGCTACACCTTC. Its protein product is CASSLMGGDTNYGYTF.

V gene TRBV7-4 combines with J gene TRBJ2-3; D is unresolved. The V end was cut by 3 bases, the J end by 0 bases, with 13 bases between. Looked up from germline, CDR1 is SGHVT and CDR2 is SQSDAQ. This CDR3 is 16 amino acids long. CDR3 sequence reads: CASSLPFRGSTDTQYF. The CDR3 DNA reads as TGTGCCAGCAGCTTGCCGTTCCGCGGAAGCACAGATACGCAGTATTTT.

In its sample, this clonotype was seen a few times. The chain combines TRBV11-2 with TRBJ2-3; 7 bases are a match to TRBD2. Germline loops: CDR1 SGHAT, CDR2 FQNNGV. This CDR3 contains 14 residues. Trimming took 8 bases from V and 2 from J; bases not matched to a gene: 7. CDR3 sequence: CASASGVHTDTQYF. The CDR3 DNA follows: TGTGCCAGCGCGAGCGGGGTCCACACAGATACGCAGTATTTT.

V is TRBV6-1 and J is TRBJ2-1; the match to TRBD2 covers 14 bases. The CDR3 consists of 18 residues. Trimming cost V 6 bases and J 2 bases; bases outside gene matches: 9. Germline V gene data show CDR1 as MNHNS and CDR2 as SASEGT. The CDR3 loop reads CASRTAGTSGGAYNEQFF. In nucleotides, the CDR3 is TGTGCCAGCAGGACCGCCGGGACTAGCGGGGGAGCCTACAATGAGCAGTTCTTC.

This clonotype was seen a handful of times. This chain connects TRBV7-3 to TRBJ2-5; possible D gene TRBD2, 7 bases. Germline V lookup: CDR1 SGHTA, CDR2 FQGTGA. V gave up 1 base and J gave up 2 bases, with 11 bases separating them. This CDR3 spans 15 amino acids. CDR3 amino acids: CASSLMGGQQETQYF. The DNA of the CDR3 is TGTGCCAGCAGCTTAATGGGGGGGCAGCAAGAGACCCAGTACTTC.

This clonotype was seen a handful of times. The chain has TRBV4-2 and TRBJ2-5; perhaps TRBD1 as D (5 bases). The CDR3 totals 14 residues. Trimming shortened V by 3 bases and J by 4 bases, and 12 bases separated the two germline ends. Germline CDR1 is LGHNA and CDR2 is YNFKEQ. The CDR3, as DNA: TGTGCCAGCAGCCAGGGGCCGGGCAGAGAGACCCAGTACTTC. Translation gives CASSQGPGRETQYF.

This clonotype was observed at least ten times. The chain recombines TRBV6-5 with TRBJ1-1; TRBD1 might be the D (6 bases). Trimming took 0 bases from V and 11 from J, leaving 13 bases between them. The germline V gene encodes CDR1 MNHEY and CDR2 SVGAGI. The CDR3 runs to 13 residues. DNA for the CDR3: TGTGCCAGCAGTTACTCAGACCCTAGGGGGGCTTTCTTT. It yields the protein CASSYSDPRGAFF.

The chain joins TRBV7-9 to TRBJ1-6; 8 bases are a match to TRBD1. CDR3 size: 14 residues. The germline CDR1 and CDR2 sequences are SEHNR and FQNEAQ (reference sequence). J lost 10 bases, V lost 5 bases, and 7 bases had no gene match. CDR3 residues: CASSRGQGESPLHF. DNA for the CDR3: TGTGCCAGCAGCCGCGGACAGGGTGAATCACCCCTCCACTTT.

V gene TRBV28 combines with J gene TRBJ2-7, with D perhaps matching TRBD1 (5 bases). The CDR3 sequence is 14 residues long. V lost 4 bases, J lost 2 bases, and 12 bases lay in between. In germline, CDR1 is MDHEN, CDR2 SYDVKM. The CDR3 is CASSSPRTTYEQYF. The CDR3 DNA sequence: TGTGCCAGCAGTTCCCCCCGGACAACCTACGAGCAGTACTTC. The full variable domain, in which reference TRBV28 and TRBJ2-7 provide the parts outside the CDR3, is DVKVTQSSRYLVKRTGEKVFLECVQDMDHENMFWYRQDPGLGLRLIYFSYDVKMKEKGDIPEGYSVSREKKERFSLILESASTNQTSMYLCASSSPRTTYEQYFGPGTRLTVT.

The V and J genes are TRBV7-2 and TRBJ1-6, with 7 bases that match TRBD1. V lost 6 bases and J lost 5; bases outside the gene matches: 7. Germline CDR1 and CDR2: SGHTA and FQGNSA. This CDR3 has 15 residues. The DNA for the CDR3 is TGTGCCAGCAGGGGACAGATAACAAATAATTCACCCCTCCACTTT. As protein: CASRGQITNNSPLHF. The full variable domain, its missing parts supplied by reference TRBV7-2 and TRBJ1-6, is GAGVSQSPSNKVTEKGKDVELRCDPISGHTALYWYRQSLGQGLEFLIYFQGNSAPDKSGLPSDRFSAERTGGSVSTLTIQRTQQEDSAVYLCASRGQITNNSPLHFGNGTRLTVT.

The chain has TRBV3-1 and TRBJ2-7; 11 bases agree with TRBD2. Trimming at V came to 1 base and at J to 6 bases, leaving 14 bases not matched to a gene. Looked up from germline, CDR1 is LGHDT and CDR2 is YNNKEL (reference sequence). The CDR3 is 18 amino acids. CDR3 bases: TGTGCCAGCAGCCAAGGCAGCCCCCTTAGCGGGAGGGCCCGCGAGCAGTACTTC. Its translation is CASSQGSPLSGRAREQYF.

The rearrangement links TRBV20-1 to TRBJ2-3; 10 bases match TRBD2. The CDR3 length is 14 residues. Germline-derived CDR1 and CDR2 are DFQATT and SNEGSKA (reference sequence). After removal of 3 bases from V and 6 bases from J, the junction contained 6 bases not matched to a gene. DNA for the CDR3: TGCAGTGCTAGCAGCGGGGGGGCTTTTGATACGCAGTATTTT. Protein product: CSASSGGAFDTQYF.

The chain is built from TRBV3-1 and TRBJ2-1; weak D call: TRBD2 (6 bases). The CDR3 totals 17 residues. From germline, CDR1 is LGHDT and CDR2 YNNKEL (reference sequence). V was trimmed by 4 bases and J by 2 bases, leaving 18 bases between them. CDR3 sequence: CASSPTSRKGPYNEQFF. CDR3 in DNA: TGTGCCAGCAGCCCCACTAGCCGGAAGGGACCCTACAATGAGCAGTTCTTC.

This clonotype was seen a few times. V gene TRBV27 combines with J gene TRBJ2-5, with D perhaps TRBD1 (6 bases). The CDR3 loop spans 18 amino acids. V lost 3 bases, J lost 5 bases, and 25 bases lay in between. Germline CDR1 reads MNHEY; CDR2 reads SMNVEV (reference sequence). The CDR3 coding sequence is TGTGCCAGCAGTTTGAGGTTTTGGGGCAGGGGAGTATCGGAGACCCAGTACTTC. Encoded protein: CASSLRFWGRGVSETQYF.